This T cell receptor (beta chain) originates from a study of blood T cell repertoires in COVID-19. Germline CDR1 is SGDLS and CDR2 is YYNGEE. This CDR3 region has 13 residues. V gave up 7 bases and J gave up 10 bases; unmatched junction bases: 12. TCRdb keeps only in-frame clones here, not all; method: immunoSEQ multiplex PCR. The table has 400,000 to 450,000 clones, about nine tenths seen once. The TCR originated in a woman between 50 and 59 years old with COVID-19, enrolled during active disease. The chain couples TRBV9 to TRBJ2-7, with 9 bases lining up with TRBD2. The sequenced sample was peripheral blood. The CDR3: CASGLGGGAFQYF. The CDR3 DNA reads TGTGCCAGCGGACTGGGCGGGGGGGCCTTTCAGTACTTC.